The 20 T cell receptor beta chains below all came from one sample that was sequenced in a study of spatial heterogeneity in lung cancer. Findings of the study overall: How many expanded intratumoral alpha and beta TCRs were present tracked the tumor mutation count, which was a count of nonsynonymous mutations.

TCRdb processed the 5' RACE reads anew with MiXCR; each CDR3 protein has one entry. The profile shows about 3,300 distinct CDR3 sequences, approximately 16% of them singletons. Their cognate antigens are unknown. Time point specified: sample taken at primary tumor resection. The source material was lung tumor tissue, sampled at surgery. These receptors all come from a male donor with early-stage non-small cell lung cancer.

This clonotype was seen only a few times. The rearrangement links TRBV6-1 to TRBJ2-2, with D perhaps TRBD1 (6 bases). Germline-derived CDR1 and CDR2 are MNHNS and SASEGT. V lost 2 bases to trimming and J lost 7 bases, with 17 bases between them. This CDR3 comprises 16 residues. CDR3: CASSEKQGIWIGELFF. The CDR3 DNA follows: TGTGCCAGCAGTGAAAAACAGGGAATTTGGATCGGGGAGCTGTTTTTT.

This clonotype was seen more than once but under ten times. The chain couples TRBV20-1 to TRBJ2-3; 10 bases line up with TRBD2. This CDR3 is built from 18 residues. Trimming removed 1 base from V and 4 bases from J; junction bases left unmatched: 14. CDR1 DFQATT and CDR2 SNEGSKA come from the germline V gene (reference sequence). The CDR3 bases are TGCAGTGCTAGAGGGGGGCTAGCGGGAGAGTGGGTGGCAGATACGCAGTATTTT. It yields the protein CSARGGLAGEWVADTQYF.

This clonotype has just a few counts. The chain combines TRBV6-2 or TRBV6-3 with TRBJ1-4, with TRBD1 identical over 8 bases. This CDR3 is built from 14 residues. CDR1 and CDR2 (germline): MNHEY, SVGEGT. Germline trimming cut 7 bases from V and 8 bases from J; bases unmatched to any gene: 9. The CDR3 DNA reads as TGTGCCAGCAACCGACAGGGGCGAGAAGAAAAACTGTTTTTT. Encoded protein: CASNRQGREEKLFF.

The rearrangement links TRBV6-5 to TRBJ1-3; no clear D. V lost 0 bases, J lost 0 bases, and 3 bases lay in between. The CDR3 has 14 residues. Germline V gene lookup returns CDR1 MNHEY and CDR2 SVGAGI. Written as DNA, the CDR3 is TGTGCCAGCAGTTACTCATCCTCTGGAAACACCATATATTTT. It encodes CASSYSSSGNTIYF.

The rearrangement joins TRBV11-2 to TRBJ1-4; 7 bases match TRBD1. This CDR3 comprises 14 residues. Trimming cost V 6 bases and J 6 bases; bases outside gene matches: 7. Germline V gene lookup returns CDR1 SGHAT and CDR2 FQNNGV. The CDR3 here is CASRPGGSDEKLFF. CDR3 coding DNA: TGTGCCAGCAGGCCAGGGGGTTCAGATGAAAAACTGTTTTTT.

This clonotype showed up just a few times. The chain joins TRBV7-6 to TRBJ2-7; D gene unclear. V was pared by 0 bases and J by 4 bases, with 10 bases between. This CDR3 has 14 amino acids. Looked up from germline, CDR1 is SGHVS and CDR2 is FNYEAQ. The CDR3 region is CASSLALPFYEQYF. CDR3 nucleotides: TGTGCCAGCAGCTTAGCGTTACCTTTTTACGAGCAGTACTTC.

This clonotype is classed as large. The chain joins TRBV7-2 to TRBJ2-7, with D possibly TRBD2 on 6 matching bases. The V gene's germline CDR1 is SGHTA and CDR2 FQGNSA. Trimming took 3 bases from V and 1 from J, leaving 10 bases between them. The CDR3 has 14 residues. The CDR3: CASSFGTGSYEQYF. The CDR3 DNA follows: TGTGCCAGCAGCTTCGGGACTGGATCCTACGAGCAGTACTTC.

This clonotype was seen more than once but under ten times. The chain combines TRBV9 with TRBJ2-1, with 13 positions matching TRBD2. V gave up 3 bases and J gave up 13 bases; unmatched junction bases: 13. The CDR3 runs to 16 residues. In germline, CDR1 is SGDLS, CDR2 YYNGEE. The CDR3 loop reads CASSAATSGGSRVQFF. As DNA, the CDR3 is TGTGCCAGCAGCGCAGCGACTAGCGGGGGGTCGCGGGTACAGTTCTTC.

A few counts support this clonotype. This chain joins TRBV12-3 or TRBV12-4 and TRBJ1-2, with 7 nucleotides matching TRBD1. The CDR3 extends over 15 amino acids. Trimming took 5 bases from V and 3 from J; bases not matched to a gene: 9. Written as DNA, the CDR3 is TGTGCCAGCAGTAGACGACAGGGTCGTCACTATGGCTACACCTTC. Its translation: CASSRRQGRHYGYTF.

This clonotype ranks as large. The V call is TRBV6-1, the J call TRBJ2-7; the D is unclear. This CDR3 spans 12 amino acids. V lost 4 bases to trimming and J lost 7 bases, with 11 bases between them. CDR1 and CDR2 (germline): MNHNS, SASEGT. CDR3 amino acids: CASSGGRNEQYF. CDR3 DNA sequence: TGTGCCAGCAGTGGAGGACGGAATGAGCAGTACTTC.

The chain joins TRBV11-2 to TRBJ2-1; TRBD2 matches at 7 bases. The CDR3 runs to 15 residues. J gave up 7 bases and V 2 bases, and 8 bases lay outside the gene matches. CDR1 SGHAT and CDR2 FQNNGV come from the germline V gene. This CDR3 is CASSLLDGGRNEQFF. In nucleotides, the CDR3 is TGTGCCAGCAGCTTATTAGACGGCGGGAGAAATGAGCAGTTCTTC.

The gene calls are TRBV28 and TRBJ2-3; perhaps TRBD1 as D (5 bases). The CDR3 has 13 residues. Trimming took off 1 base at V and 9 bases at J, with 11 bases between the two ends. CDR1 and CDR2 from the germline V gene are MDHEN and SYDVKM. This CDR3 reads CASSLSFRGTQYF. In nucleotides, the CDR3 is TGTGCCAGCAGTTTATCGTTTAGGGGCACGCAGTATTTT.

This clonotype is categorized as large. The rearrangement joins TRBV4-1 to TRBJ2-1; 7 bases line up with TRBD2. This CDR3 is built from 14 residues. Per the germline V gene, CDR1 is MGHRA and CDR2 is YSYEKL. V dropped 2 bases and J dropped 5; count of bases not matched to a gene: 3. CDR3 bases: TGCGCCAGCAGCCAACAGCGGGGAGACAATGAGCAGTTCTTC. It translates to CASSQQRGDNEQFF.

The chain combines TRBV9 with TRBJ2-2; the D is unclear. Trimming took off 1 base at V and 7 bases at J, with 14 bases between the two ends. Germline CDR1 SGDLS, CDR2 YYNGEE. This CDR3 is built from 15 residues. CDR3 sequence: CASSVQANSVGELFF. The CDR3 DNA reads as TGTGCCAGCAGCGTACAGGCTAACTCAGTCGGGGAGCTGTTTTTT.

This chain connects TRBV30 to TRBJ2-2; D may be TRBD1 or TRBD2 (7 bases each). The CDR3 has 17 amino acids. CDR1 GTSNPN and CDR2 SVGIG come from the germline V gene (reference sequence). Between the trimmed V and J ends, which lost 1 base and 9 bases, there was a span of 24 bases. The CDR3 region is CAWSGDRRAGNPRELFF. The CDR3 region has the DNA TGTGCCTGGAGTGGGGACAGAAGAGCGGGAAACCCCAGGGAGCTGTTTTTT.

This clonotype is labeled medium-sized. The chain joins TRBV30 to TRBJ2-7; D possibly corresponds to TRBD2 (7 bases). V dropped 3 bases and J dropped 5 bases, with 17 bases sitting between them. The CDR3 length is 14 residues. CDR1 GTSNPN and CDR2 SVGIG come from the germline V gene (reference sequence). This CDR3 reads CAWSEGGAQHEQYF. The CDR3 DNA reads as TGTGCCTGGAGCGAGGGGGGGGCGCAGCACGAGCAGTACTTC.

This clonotype was detected a few times. The chain joins TRBV14 to TRBJ1-1; D is possibly TRBD1 (5 bases). Germline V gives CDR1 SGHDN, CDR2 FVKESK. The length of the CDR3 is 14 residues. V was cut by 4 bases and J by 3 bases, with 12 bases left in between. The CDR3 DNA sequence: TGTGCCAGCAGCCTATGGGGCTGGGACACTGAAGCTTTCTTT. This sequence encodes CASSLWGWDTEAFF.

The chain employs TRBV2 and TRBJ2-7; D tentatively reads TRBD1 or TRBD2 (5 bases each). CDR1 is SNHLY, CDR2 FYNNEI, per germline. CDR3 size: 13 residues. V lost 6 bases, J lost 2 bases, and 11 bases lay in between. The CDR3 loop reads CASSRDGTYEQYF. As DNA, the CDR3 is TGTGCCAGCAGCCGGGACGGGACCTACGAGCAGTACTTC.

The chain couples TRBV7-7 to TRBJ2-3, with D perhaps matching TRBD1 or TRBD2 (5 bases each). The CDR3 is 15 residues long. Germline CDR1 and CDR2: SSHAT and FNYEAQ (reference sequence). Trimming stripped 8 bases from V and 2 bases from J, with 17 bases between. CDR3 in amino acids: CASAPGRAFTDTQYF. The CDR3 nucleotides are TGTGCCAGCGCGCCAGGGAGAGCCTTCACAGATACGCAGTATTTT. The full variable domain, with the rest looked up from reference TRBV7-7 and TRBJ2-3, is GAGVSQSPRYKVTKRGQDVTLRCDPISSHATLYWYQQALGQGPEFLTYFNYEAQPDKSGLPSDRFSAERPEGSISTLTIQRTEQRDSAMYRCASAPGRAFTDTQYFGPGTRLTVL.

This clonotype is categorized as medium-sized (0.01 to 0.1%). V gene TRBV7-2 combines with J gene TRBJ1-2, with D possibly being TRBD1 (5 bases). The CDR3 contains 13 residues. Germline CDR1 SGHTA, CDR2 FQGNSA. V shed 4 bases and J shed 2 bases, with 8 bases lying between them. The CDR3 DNA sequence: TGTGCCAGCAGCTCGGGACCAAACTATGGCTACACCTTC. Residues: CASSSGPNYGYTF.